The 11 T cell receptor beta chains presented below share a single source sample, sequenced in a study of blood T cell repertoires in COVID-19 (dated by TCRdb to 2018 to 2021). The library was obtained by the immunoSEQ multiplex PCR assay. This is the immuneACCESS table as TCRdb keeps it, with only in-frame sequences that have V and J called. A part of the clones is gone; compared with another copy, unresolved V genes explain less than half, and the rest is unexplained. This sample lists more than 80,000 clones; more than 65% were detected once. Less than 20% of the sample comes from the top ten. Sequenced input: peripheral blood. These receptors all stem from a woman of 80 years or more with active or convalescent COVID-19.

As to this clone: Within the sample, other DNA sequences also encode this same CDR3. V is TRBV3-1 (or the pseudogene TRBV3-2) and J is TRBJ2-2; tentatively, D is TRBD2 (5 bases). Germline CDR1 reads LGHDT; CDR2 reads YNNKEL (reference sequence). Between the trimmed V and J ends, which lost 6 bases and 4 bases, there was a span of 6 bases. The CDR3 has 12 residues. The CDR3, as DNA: TGTGCCAGCAGTCGGGGCACCGGGGAGCTGTTTTTT. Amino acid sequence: CASSRGTGELFF.

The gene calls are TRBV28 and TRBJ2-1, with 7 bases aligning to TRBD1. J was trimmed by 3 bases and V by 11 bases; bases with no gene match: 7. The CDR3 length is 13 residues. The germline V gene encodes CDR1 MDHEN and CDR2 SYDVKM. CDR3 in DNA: TGTGCCGAAAGGGGGCTCGACTACAATGAGCAGTTCTTC. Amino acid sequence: CAERGLDYNEQFF.

The CDR3 sequence: CASSPAGMKTQYF. The CDR3 DNA follows: TGTGCCAGCAGCCCCGCAGGGATGAAGACCCAGTACTTC. This sequence joins TRBV9 and TRBJ2-5; a possible D gene is TRBD1 (5 bases). Germline V gene lookup returns CDR1 SGDLS and CDR2 YYNGEE. V lost 4 bases, J lost 6 bases, and 13 bases lay in between. There are 13 residues in the CDR3.

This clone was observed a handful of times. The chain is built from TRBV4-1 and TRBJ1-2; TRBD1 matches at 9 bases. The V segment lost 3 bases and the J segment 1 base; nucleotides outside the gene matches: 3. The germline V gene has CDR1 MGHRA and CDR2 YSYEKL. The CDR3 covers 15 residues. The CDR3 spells CASSQVGQGNYGYTF. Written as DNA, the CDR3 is TGCGCCAGCAGCCAGGTGGGACAGGGTAACTATGGCTACACCTTC.

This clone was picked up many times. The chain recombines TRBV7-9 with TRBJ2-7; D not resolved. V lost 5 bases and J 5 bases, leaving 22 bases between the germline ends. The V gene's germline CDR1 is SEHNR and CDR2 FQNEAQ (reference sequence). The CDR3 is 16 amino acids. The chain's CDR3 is CASSPGSGFDSDEQYF. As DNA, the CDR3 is TGTGCCAGCAGCCCCGGGTCTGGGTTCGACTCGGACGAGCAGTACTTC.

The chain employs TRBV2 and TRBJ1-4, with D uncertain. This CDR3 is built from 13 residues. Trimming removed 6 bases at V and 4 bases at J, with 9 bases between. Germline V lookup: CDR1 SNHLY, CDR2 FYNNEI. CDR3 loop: CASRHPNNEKLFF. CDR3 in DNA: TGTGCCAGCAGACATCCAAATAATGAAAAACTGTTTTTT.

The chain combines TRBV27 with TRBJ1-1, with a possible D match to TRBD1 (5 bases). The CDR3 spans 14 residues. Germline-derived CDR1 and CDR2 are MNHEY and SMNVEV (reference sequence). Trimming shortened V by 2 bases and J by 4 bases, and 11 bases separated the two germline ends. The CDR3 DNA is TGTGCCAGCAGTTTAGGAGAAAGGGGCACTGAAGCTTTCTTT. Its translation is CASSLGERGTEAFF.

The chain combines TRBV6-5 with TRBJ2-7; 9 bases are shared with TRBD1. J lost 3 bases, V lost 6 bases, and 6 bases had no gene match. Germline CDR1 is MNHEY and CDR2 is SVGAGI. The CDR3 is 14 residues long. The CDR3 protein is CASRETGGNYEQYF. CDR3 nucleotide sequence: TGTGCCAGCAGGGAGACAGGGGGGAACTACGAGCAGTACTTC.

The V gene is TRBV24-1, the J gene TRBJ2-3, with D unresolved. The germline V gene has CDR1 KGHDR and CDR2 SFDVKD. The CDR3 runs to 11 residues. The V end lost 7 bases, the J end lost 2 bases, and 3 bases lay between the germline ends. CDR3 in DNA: TGTGCCACCAGCCTCACAGATACGCAGTATTTT. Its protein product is CATSLTDTQYF.

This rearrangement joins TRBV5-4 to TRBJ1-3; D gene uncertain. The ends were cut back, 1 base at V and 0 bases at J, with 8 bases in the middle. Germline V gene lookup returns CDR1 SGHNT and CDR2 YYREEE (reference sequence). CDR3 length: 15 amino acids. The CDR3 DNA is TGTGCCAGCAGCTTGTCTGGGAGCTCTGGAAACACCATATATTTT. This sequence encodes CASSLSGSSGNTIYF.

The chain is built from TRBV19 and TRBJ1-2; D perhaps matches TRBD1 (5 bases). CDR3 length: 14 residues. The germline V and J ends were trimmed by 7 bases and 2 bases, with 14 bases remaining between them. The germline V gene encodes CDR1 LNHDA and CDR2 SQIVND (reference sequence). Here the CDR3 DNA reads TGTGCCAGTACCCGCGTGGAGGGGAACTATGGCTACACCTTC. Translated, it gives CASTRVEGNYGYTF.